This TCR beta chain stems from a study of CD8 T cells in Susac syndrome. Random hexamers were used to reverse transcribe an amount of roughly 0.45 to 1 ug RNA. From the immunoSEQ multiplex PCR reads, TCRdb called clonotypes with MiXCR, one entry per CDR3 protein. The data show around 140,000 distinct CDR3 sequences, approximately 95% seen once. This clonotype originated in a human donor with multiple sclerosis. The sequenced material came from CD4+ T cells from PBMCs.

CDR3 protein: CASTTGAYNEQFF. The CDR3 DNA reads TGTGCCAGCACCACAGGGGCCTACAATGAGCAGTTCTTC. The chain employs TRBV2 and TRBJ2-1; 7 bases align to TRBD1. With 7 bases clipped from V and 2 bases from J, the junction kept 2 bases outside the gene matches. CDR1 SNHLY and CDR2 FYNNEI come from the germline V gene. This CDR3 has 13 residues.